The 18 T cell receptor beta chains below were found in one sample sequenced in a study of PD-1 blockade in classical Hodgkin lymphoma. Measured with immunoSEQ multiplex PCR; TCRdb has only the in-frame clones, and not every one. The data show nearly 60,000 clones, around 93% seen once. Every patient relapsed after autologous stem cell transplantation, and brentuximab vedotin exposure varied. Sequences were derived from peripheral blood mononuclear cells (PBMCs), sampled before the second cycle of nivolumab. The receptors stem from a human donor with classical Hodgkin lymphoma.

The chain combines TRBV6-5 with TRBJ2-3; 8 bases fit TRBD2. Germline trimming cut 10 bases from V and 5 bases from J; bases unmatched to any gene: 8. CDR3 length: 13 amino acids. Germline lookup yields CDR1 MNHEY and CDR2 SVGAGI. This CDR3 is CATGLAGRDTQYF. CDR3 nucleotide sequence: TGTGCCACCGGACTAGCCGGGAGAGATACGCAGTATTTT.

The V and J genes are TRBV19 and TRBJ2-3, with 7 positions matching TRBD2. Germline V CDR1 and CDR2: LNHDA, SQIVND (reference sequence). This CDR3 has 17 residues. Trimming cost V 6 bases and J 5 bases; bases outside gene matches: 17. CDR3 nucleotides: TGTGCCAGTAGCCTTTGGCCGGGCGGGAGTCAAGGAGATACGCAGTATTTT. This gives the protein CASSLWPGGSQGDTQYF. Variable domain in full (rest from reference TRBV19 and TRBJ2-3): DGGITQSPKYLFRKEGQNVTLSCEQNLNHDAMYWYRQDPGQGLRLIYYSQIVNDFQKGDIAEGYSVSREKKESFPLTVTSAQKNPTAFYLCASSLWPGGSQGDTQYFGPGTRLTVL.

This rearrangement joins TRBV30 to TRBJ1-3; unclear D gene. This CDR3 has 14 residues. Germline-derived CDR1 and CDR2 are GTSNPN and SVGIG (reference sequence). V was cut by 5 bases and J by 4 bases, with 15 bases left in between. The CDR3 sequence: CAWGLGGPGNTIYF. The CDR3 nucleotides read TGTGCCTGGGGACTAGGTGGGCCAGGAAACACCATATATTTT. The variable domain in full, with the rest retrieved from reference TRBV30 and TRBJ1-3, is SQTIHQWPATLVQPVGSPLSLECTVEGTSNPNLYWYRQAAGRGLQLLFYSVGIGQISSEVPQNLSASRPQDRQFILSSKKLLLSDSGFYLCAWGLGGPGNTIYFGEGSWLTVV.

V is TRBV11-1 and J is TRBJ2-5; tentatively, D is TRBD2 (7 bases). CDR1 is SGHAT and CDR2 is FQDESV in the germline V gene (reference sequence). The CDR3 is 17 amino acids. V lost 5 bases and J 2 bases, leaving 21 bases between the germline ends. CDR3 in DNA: TGTGCCAGCAGCCCCGCAGGGTTTCGGGGGGCACAAGAGACCCAGTACTTC. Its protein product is CASSPAGFRGAQETQYF.

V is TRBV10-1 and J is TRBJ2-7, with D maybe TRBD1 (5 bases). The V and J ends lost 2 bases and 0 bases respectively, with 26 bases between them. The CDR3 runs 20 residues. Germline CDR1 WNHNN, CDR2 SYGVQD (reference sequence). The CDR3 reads CASSEPKADTKLLSSYEQYF. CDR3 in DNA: TGCGCCAGCAGTGAGCCAAAGGCGGACACAAAACTACTGAGCTCCTACGAGCAGTACTTC.

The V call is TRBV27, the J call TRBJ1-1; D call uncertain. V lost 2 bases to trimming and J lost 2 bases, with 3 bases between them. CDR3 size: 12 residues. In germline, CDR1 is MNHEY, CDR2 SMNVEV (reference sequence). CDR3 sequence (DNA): TGTGCCAGCAGTTTAGGAAACACTGAAGCTTTCTTT. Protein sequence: CASSLGNTEAFF.

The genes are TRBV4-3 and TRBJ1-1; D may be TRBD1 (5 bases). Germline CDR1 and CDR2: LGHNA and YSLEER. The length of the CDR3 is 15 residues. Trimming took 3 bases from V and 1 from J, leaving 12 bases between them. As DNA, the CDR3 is TGCGCCAGCAGCCATCTCCGGGGGGGGAACACTGAAGCTTTCTTT. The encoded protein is CASSHLRGGNTEAFF.

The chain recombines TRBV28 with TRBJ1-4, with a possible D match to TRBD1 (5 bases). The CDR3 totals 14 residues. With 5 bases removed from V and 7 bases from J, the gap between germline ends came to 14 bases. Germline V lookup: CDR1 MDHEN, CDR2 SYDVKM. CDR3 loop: CASSATGVSEKLFF. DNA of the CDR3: TGTGCCAGCAGTGCCACAGGAGTCTCTGAAAAACTGTTTTTT.

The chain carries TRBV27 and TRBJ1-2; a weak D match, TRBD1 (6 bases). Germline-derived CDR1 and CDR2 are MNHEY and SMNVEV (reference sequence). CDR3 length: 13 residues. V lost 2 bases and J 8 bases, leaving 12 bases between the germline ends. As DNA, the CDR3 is TGTGCCAGCAGTTTAATACAGGGTGCAGGCTACACCTTC. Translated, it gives CASSLIQGAGYTF.

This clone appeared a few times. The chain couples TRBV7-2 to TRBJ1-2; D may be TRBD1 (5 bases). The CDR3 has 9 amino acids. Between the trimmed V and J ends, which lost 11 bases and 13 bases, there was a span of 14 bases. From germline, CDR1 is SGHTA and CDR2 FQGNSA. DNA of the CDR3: TGTGCCGTGGGCTGGGGGTTCACCTTC. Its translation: CAVGWGFTF.

In DNA form, the CDR3 reads TGTGCCAGCAGTTTTACGCCGTACACTGAAGCTTTCTTT. Its protein product is CASSFTPYTEAFF. This rearrangement joins TRBV28 to TRBJ1-1; D uncertain. V shed 3 bases and J shed 3 bases, with 8 bases lying between them. The CDR3 is made up of 13 amino acids. Germline CDR1 and CDR2: MDHEN and SYDVKM.

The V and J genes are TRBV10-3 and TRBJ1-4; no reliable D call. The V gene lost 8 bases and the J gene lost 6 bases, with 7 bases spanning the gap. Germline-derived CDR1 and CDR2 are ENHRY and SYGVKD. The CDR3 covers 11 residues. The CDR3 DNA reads TGTGCCATCGGCATAGATGAAAAACTGTTTTTT. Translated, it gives CAIGIDEKLFF.

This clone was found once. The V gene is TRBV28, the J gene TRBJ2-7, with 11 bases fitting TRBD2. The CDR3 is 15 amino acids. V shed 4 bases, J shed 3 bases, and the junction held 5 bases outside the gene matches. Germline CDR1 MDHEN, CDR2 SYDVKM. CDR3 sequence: CASSSVLAGDYEQYF. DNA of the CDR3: TGTGCCAGCAGTTCCGTACTAGCGGGAGACTACGAGCAGTACTTC.

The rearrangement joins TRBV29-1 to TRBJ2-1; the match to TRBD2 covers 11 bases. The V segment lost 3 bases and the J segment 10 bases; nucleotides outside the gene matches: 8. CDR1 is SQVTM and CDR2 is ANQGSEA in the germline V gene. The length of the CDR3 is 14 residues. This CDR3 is CSVDPSGRFGEQFF. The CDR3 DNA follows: TGCAGCGTTGACCCTAGCGGGAGGTTTGGGGAGCAGTTCTTC.

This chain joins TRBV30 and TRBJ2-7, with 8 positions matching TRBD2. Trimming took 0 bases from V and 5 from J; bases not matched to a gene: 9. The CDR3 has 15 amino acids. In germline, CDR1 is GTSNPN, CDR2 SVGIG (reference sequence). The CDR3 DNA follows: TGTGCCTGGAGTGTGCAGCGGGGGATGATCGACGAGCAGTACTTC. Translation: CAWSVQRGMIDEQYF.

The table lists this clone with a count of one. As DNA, the CDR3 is TGCGCCAGCAGCTTGGAACCGGGACACGAGGGCTACACCTTC. Protein: CASSLEPGHEGYTF. The chain recombines TRBV5-1 with TRBJ1-2, with D perhaps TRBD1 (6 bases). The CDR3 extends over 14 amino acids. Trimming pared 0 bases from V and 8 bases from J, leaving 14 bases between. Germline CDR1 SGHRS, CDR2 YFSETQ.

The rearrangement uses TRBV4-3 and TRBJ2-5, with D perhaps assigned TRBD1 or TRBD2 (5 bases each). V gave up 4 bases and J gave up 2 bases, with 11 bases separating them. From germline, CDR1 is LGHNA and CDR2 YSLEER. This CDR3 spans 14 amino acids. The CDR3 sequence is CASSPGTAQETQYF. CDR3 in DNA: TGCGCCAGCAGCCCCGGGACGGCGCAAGAGACCCAGTACTTC.

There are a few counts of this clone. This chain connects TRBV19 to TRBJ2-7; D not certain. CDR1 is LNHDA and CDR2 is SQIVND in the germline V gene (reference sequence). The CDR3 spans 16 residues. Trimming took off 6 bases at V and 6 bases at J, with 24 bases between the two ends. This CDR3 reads CASSPKAASGVGEQYF. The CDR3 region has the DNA TGTGCCAGTAGCCCAAAGGCGGCATCAGGTGTGGGCGAGCAGTACTTC.